Below, one T cell receptor (beta chain) is given with its context. The CDR3 is 14 amino acids. Germline-derived CDR1 and CDR2 are MNHNS and SASEGT. J gave up 4 bases and V 3 bases, and 5 bases lay outside the gene matches. This sample stems from a study of blood T cell repertoires in COVID-19. Libraries were prepared by immunoSEQ multiplex PCR; TCRdb keeps only in-frame clonotypes and omits some of them. The sample shows 150,000 to 200,000 clones, approximately 86% of them seen only once. Sequenced material: peripheral blood. The clonotype originates from a man in his fifties or sixties with acute or convalescent COVID-19. The chain carries TRBV6-1 and TRBJ1-2; 7 bases line up with TRBD1. The DNA of the CDR3 is TGTGCCAGCAGTGAGAGGGGACAGCTCTATGGCTACACCTTC. This translates into CASSERGQLYGYTF.